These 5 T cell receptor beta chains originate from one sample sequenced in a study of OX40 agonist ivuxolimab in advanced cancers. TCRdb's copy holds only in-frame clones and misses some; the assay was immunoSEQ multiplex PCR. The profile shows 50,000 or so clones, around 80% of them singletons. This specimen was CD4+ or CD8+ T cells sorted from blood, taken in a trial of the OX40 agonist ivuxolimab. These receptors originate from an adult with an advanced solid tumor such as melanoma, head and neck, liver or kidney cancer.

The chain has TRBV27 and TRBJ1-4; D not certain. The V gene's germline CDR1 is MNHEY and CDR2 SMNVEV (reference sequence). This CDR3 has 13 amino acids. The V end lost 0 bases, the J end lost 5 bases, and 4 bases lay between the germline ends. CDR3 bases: TGTGCCAGCAGTTTATCGGGGAATGAAAAACTGTTTTTT. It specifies CASSLSGNEKLFF.

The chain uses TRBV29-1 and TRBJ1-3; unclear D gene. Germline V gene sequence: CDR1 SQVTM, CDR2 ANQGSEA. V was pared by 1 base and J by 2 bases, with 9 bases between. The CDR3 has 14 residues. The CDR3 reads CSVEGKNPGNTIYF. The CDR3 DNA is TGCAGCGTTGAAGGGAAAAACCCTGGAAACACCATATATTTT.

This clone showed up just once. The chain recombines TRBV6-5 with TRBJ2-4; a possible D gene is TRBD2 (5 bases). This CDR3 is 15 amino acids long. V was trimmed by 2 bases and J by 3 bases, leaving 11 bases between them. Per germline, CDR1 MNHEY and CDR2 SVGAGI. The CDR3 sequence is CASSYGGFGKNIQYF. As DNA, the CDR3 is TGTGCCAGCAGTTACGGCGGGTTTGGCAAAAACATTCAGTACTTC.

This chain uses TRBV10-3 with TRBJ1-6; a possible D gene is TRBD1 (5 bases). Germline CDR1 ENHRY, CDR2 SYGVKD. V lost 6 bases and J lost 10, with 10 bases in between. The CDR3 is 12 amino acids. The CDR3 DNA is TGTGCCATCAGGGGGACTGACTCACCCCTCCACTTT. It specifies CAIRGTDSPLHF.

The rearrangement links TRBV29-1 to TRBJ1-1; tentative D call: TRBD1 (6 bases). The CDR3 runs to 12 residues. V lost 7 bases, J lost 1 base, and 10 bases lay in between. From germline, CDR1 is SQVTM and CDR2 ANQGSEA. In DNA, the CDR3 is TGCAGCGCCGGACAGCCGAACACTGAAGCTTTCTTT. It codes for CSAGQPNTEAFF.